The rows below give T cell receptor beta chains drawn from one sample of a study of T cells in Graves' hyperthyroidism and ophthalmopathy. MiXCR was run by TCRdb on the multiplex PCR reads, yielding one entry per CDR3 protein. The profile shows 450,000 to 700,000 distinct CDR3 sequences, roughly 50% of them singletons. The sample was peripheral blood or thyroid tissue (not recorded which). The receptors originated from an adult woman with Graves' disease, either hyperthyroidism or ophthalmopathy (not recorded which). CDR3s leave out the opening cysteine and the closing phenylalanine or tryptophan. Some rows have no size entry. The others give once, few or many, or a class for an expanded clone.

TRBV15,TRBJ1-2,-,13,ATSRAGRQGYGYT
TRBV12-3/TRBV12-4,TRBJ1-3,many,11,ASSLSGGNTIY
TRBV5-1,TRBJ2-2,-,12,ASSLYGGAGEPF
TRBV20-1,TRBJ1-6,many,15,SAPTPGGGNHYSPLH
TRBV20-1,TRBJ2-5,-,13,SASSVDRAQETQY
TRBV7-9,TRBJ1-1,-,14,ASSSGGAGQNTEAF
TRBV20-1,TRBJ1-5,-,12,SVLAPSGISPQH
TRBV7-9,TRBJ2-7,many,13,ASSLGRGLSYEQY
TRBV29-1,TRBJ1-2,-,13,SVEAMGGRGYGYT
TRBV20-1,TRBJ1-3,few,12,SATDSSSGNTIY
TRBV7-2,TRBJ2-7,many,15,ASSPLFAGGLSYEQY
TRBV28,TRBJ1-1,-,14,ASSLLGGADDTEAF
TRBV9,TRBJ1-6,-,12,ASSAGTEWAPLH
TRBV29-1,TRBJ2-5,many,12,SAPTSGTQETQY
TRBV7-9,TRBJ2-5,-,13,ASSPRPEFQETQY
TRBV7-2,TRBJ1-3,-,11,ASSLSPGDTIY
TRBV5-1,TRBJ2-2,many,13,ASSLAQGWTGELF
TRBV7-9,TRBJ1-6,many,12,ASSLGGGDSPLH
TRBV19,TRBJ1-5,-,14,ASSYRTAQWDQPQH
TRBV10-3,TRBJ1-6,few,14,AISAGRGTTNSPLH
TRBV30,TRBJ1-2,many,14,AMEGGQGLRNYGYT
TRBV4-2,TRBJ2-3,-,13,ASTRGVGLADTQY
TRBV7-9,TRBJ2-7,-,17,ASSFYICSADSAVYEQY
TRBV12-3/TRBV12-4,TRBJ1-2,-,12,ASSSGQGVYGYT
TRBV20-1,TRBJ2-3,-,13,SASAGGGRIDTQY
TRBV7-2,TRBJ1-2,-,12,ASSLPGLEGGYT
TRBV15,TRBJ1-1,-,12,ATSVGGVGTEAF
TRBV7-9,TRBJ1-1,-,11,ASSLAALRGAF
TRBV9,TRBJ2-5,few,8,ASSVRTQY
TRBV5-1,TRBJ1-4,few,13,ASRGGRINNEKLF
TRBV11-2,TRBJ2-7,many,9,ASNPGYEQY
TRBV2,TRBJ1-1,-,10,ARTGAMDEAF
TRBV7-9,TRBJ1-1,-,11,ASRREGGTEAF
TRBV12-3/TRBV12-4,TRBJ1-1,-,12,ASSHRGSNTEAF
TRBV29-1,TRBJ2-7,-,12,SASSASGSYEQY
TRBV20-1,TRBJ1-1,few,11,SAKGQGTPEAF
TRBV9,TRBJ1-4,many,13,ASSFGGGKDEKLF
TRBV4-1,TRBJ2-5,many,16,ASSQAGGVAGGSETQY
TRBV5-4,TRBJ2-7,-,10,AVSGRATEQY
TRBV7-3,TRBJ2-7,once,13,ASNSPGGRAGEQY
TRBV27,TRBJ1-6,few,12,ASTRGNYNSPLH
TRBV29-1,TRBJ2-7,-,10,SVVYQGYEQY
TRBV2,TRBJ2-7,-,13,ASSESPTSGRTEY
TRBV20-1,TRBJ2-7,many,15,SARAPDGTSGRDEQY
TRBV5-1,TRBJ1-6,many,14,ASSLAVLDRDSPLH
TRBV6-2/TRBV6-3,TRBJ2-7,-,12,ASSFKREIHEQY
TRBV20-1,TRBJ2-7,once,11,SAGGQGGHEQY
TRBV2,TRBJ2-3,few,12,ATRTGPVADTQY
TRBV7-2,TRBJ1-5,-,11,ASSLMANQPQH
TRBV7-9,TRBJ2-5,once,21,ASSFYICSASLLGAGTQETQY
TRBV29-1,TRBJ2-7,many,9,SVDGGYEQY